These 20 T cell receptor beta chains were sequenced from one sample in a study of long-term antiretroviral therapy in people with HIV. They ran version v3.0 of the immunoSEQ assay at survey level. Measured with immunoSEQ multiplex PCR; TCRdb has only the in-frame clones, and not every one. The data contain around 25,000 clones, about four fifths of them singletons. Sequences were derived from unsorted PBMCs, sampled 3 years after starting antiretroviral therapy. Receptor source: a man between 18 and 29 years old with HIV.

The V and J genes are TRBV10-2 and TRBJ1-1; D is perhaps TRBD1 (5 bases). The germline CDR1 and CDR2 sequences are WSHSY and SAAADI. Trimming pared 4 bases from V and 4 bases from J, leaving 16 bases between. CDR3 length: 15 residues. CDR3 amino acids: CASSARPRDGTEAFF. The CDR3 coding sequence is TGCGCCAGCAGTGCCCGACCACGGGACGGCACTGAAGCTTTCTTT.

J is TRBJ1-3 and V is TRBV12-2. TRBV12-2 is listed as a pseudogene. The CDR3 is 18 residues long. CDR3 region: CASRLAFCGRGNGNTIYF. CDR3 sequence (DNA): TGTGCAAGTCGCTTAGCGTTTTGTGGCCGGGGAAATGGAAACACCATATATTTT.

Points on this clone: The same CDR3 can be traced to other DNA sequences in this sample. This chain connects TRBV18 to TRBJ2-3; D is unresolved. Deletions cut 2 bases from V and 3 bases from J, with 3 bases between. The CDR3 contains 12 residues. The germline CDR1 and CDR2 sequences are KGHSH and LQKENI. CDR3 amino acids: CASSPGTDTQYF. CDR3 nucleotide sequence: TGTGCCAGCTCACCAGGAACAGATACGCAGTATTTT. The variable domain in full, with the rest retrieved from reference TRBV18 and TRBJ2-3, is NAGVMQNPRHLVRRRGQEARLRCSPMKGHSHVYWYRQLPEEGLKFMVYLQKENIIDESGMPKERFSAEFPKEGPSILRIQQVVRGDSAAYFCASSPGTDTQYFGPGTRLTVL.

This chain joins TRBV2 and TRBJ2-3, with 9 bases lining up with TRBD2. The CDR3 is 15 amino acids. Trimming cost V 5 bases and J 2 bases; bases outside gene matches: 5. Germline loops: CDR1 SNHLY, CDR2 FYNNEI. In DNA form, the CDR3 reads TGTGCCAGCAGTCAGAGCGGGGGGCTCACAGATACGCAGTATTTT. This translates into CASSQSGGLTDTQYF. Variable domain in full (rest from reference TRBV2 and TRBJ2-3): EPEVTQTPSHQVTQMGQEVILRCVPISNHLYFYWYRQILGQKVEFLVSFYNNEISEKSEIFDDQFSVERPDGSNFTLKIRSTKLEDSAMYFCASSQSGGLTDTQYFGPGTRLTVL.

The chain carries TRBV19 and TRBJ1-6, with 7 bases lining up with TRBD1. The germline V gene has CDR1 LNHDA and CDR2 SQIVND (reference sequence). The junction had 8 bases not matched to a gene; V was cut back by 9 bases and J by 6 bases. The CDR3 length is 14 residues. The CDR3 DNA reads TGTGCCAGCATCGACAGGGCCCCTAATTCACCCCTCCACTTT. Translating it yields CASIDRAPNSPLHF.

The chain uses TRBV14 and TRBJ2-3, with a tentative D call TRBD2 (6 bases). V dropped 4 bases and J dropped 4 bases, with 12 bases sitting between them. The CDR3 spans 14 residues. Germline assignment: CDR1 SGHDN and CDR2 FVKESK. The chain's CDR3 is CASSLSGVADTQYF. The CDR3 DNA is TGTGCCAGCAGCCTTTCGGGAGTTGCAGATACGCAGTATTTT. Drawing the rest from reference TRBV14 and TRBJ2-3, the complete variable domain is EAGVTQFPSHSVIEKGQTVTLRCDPISGHDNLYWYRRVMGKEIKFLLHFVKESKQDESGMPNNRFLAERTGGTYSTLKVQPAELEDSGVYFCASSLSGVADTQYFGPGTRLTVL.

The chain carries TRBV27 and TRBJ2-2; 7 positions match TRBD2. V lost 2 bases to trimming and J lost 6 bases; unmatched junction nucleotides: 6. The CDR3 is 15 residues long. Germline V gene data show CDR1 as MNHEY and CDR2 as SMNVEV (reference sequence). The CDR3 sequence: CASSLVAGRAGELFF. The CDR3, as DNA: TGTGCCAGCAGTTTAGTAGCGGGTCGGGCCGGGGAGCTGTTTTTT.

CDR3 nucleotides: TGTGCCAGCAGTTACGGGACCCGGGGAGGTCAGCCCCAGCATTTT. Translated, it gives CASSYGTRGGQPQHF. The chain carries TRBV5-6 and TRBJ1-5; D is possibly TRBD1 (5 bases). Germline V lookup: CDR1 SGHDT, CDR2 YYEEEE. The CDR3 loop spans 15 amino acids. The V end lost 5 bases, the J end lost 6 bases, and 18 bases lay between the germline ends.

The V and J genes are TRBV28 and TRBJ1-3; weak D call: TRBD1 (6 bases). This CDR3 is 16 amino acids long. The germline V gene has CDR1 MDHEN and CDR2 SYDVKM. V lost 8 bases, J lost 2 bases, and 19 bases lay in between. CDR3 protein: CASLSGWGQTGNTIYF. The CDR3 nucleotides are TGTGCCAGCCTCTCGGGTTGGGGACAAACTGGAAACACCATATATTTT.

This chain joins TRBV6-5 and TRBJ2-2; the D gene could be TRBD1 or TRBD2 (6 bases each). Germline V gives CDR1 MNHEY, CDR2 SVGAGI. V was shortened by 0 bases and J by 4 bases, with 9 bases between the two germline ends. The length of the CDR3 is 15 residues. The CDR3 reads CASSYSRGVTGELFF. The CDR3 DNA is TGTGCCAGCAGTTACTCGAGGGGGGTCACCGGGGAGCTGTTTTTT.

This chain connects TRBV28 to TRBJ2-1, with D maybe TRBD2 (6 bases). CDR1 and CDR2 from the germline V gene are MDHEN and SYDVKM. The CDR3 loop spans 12 amino acids. Between the trimmed V and J ends, which lost 3 bases and 11 bases, there was a span of 11 bases. CDR3 residues: CASSFAGTKQFF. CDR3 nucleotide sequence: TGTGCCAGCAGTTTTGCGGGAACCAAGCAGTTCTTC.

The chain has TRBV6-1 and TRBJ2-1; 11 positions agree with TRBD1. The CDR3 is 15 residues long. Looked up from germline, CDR1 is MNHNS and CDR2 is SASEGT. V lost 3 bases and J lost 8; bases outside the gene matches: 6. For the CDR3, the DNA is TGTGCCAGCAGTGAGGGGACAGGGGGTGGTGATGAGCAGTTCTTC. It specifies CASSEGTGGGDEQFF.

The rearrangement joins TRBV18 to TRBJ2-1; TRBD2 matches 9 bases. Germline CDR1 reads KGHSH; CDR2 reads LQKENI. With 0 bases clipped from V and 7 bases from J, the junction kept 7 bases outside the gene matches. The CDR3 is 16 residues long. The CDR3 sequence: CASSPPSGGLGNEQFF. The CDR3 region has the DNA TGTGCCAGCTCACCACCTAGCGGGGGCCTCGGGAATGAGCAGTTCTTC.

J is TRBJ1-4 and V is TRBV7-8; D is possibly TRBD1 (5 bases). V lost 4 bases, J lost 7 bases, and 16 bases lay in between. The CDR3 is 15 residues long. Germline loops: CDR1 SGHVS, CDR2 FQNEAQ. The CDR3 loop reads CASSSRQTRVEKLFF. CDR3 nucleotide sequence: TGTGCCAGCAGCTCCCGACAGACCAGGGTTGAAAAACTGTTTTTT. The variable domain in full, completed from reference TRBV7-8 and TRBJ1-4, reads GAGVSQSPRYKVAKRGQDVALRCDPISGHVSLFWYQQALGQGPEFLTYFQNEAQLDKSGLPSDRFFAERPEGSVSTLKIQRTQQEDSAVYLCASSSRQTRVEKLFFGSGTQLSVL.

This sequence joins TRBV10-2 and TRBJ1-5; possible D gene TRBD1, 6 bases. The germline CDR1 and CDR2 sequences are WSHSY and SAAADI. With 6 bases removed from V and 3 bases from J, the gap between germline ends came to 9 bases. The CDR3 is 13 amino acids. CDR3 in DNA: TGCGCCAGCAGGGGACAAGTCAATCAGCCCCAGCATTTT. Its protein is CASRGQVNQPQHF.

A few counts support this clone. The chain is built from TRBV6-1 and TRBJ1-2; 9 bases line up with TRBD1. Per germline, CDR1 MNHNS and CDR2 SASEGT. The CDR3 is 15 amino acids. J lost 4 bases, V lost 6 bases, and 9 bases had no gene match. The CDR3 DNA reads as TGTGCCAGCAGGTTAACAGGGGGCAGAGGCTATGGCTACACCTTC. Translating it yields CASRLTGGRGYGYTF.

The J gene is TRBJ1-4, the V gene TRBV9; D possibly corresponds to TRBD1 (6 bases). Trimming pared 0 bases from V and 7 bases from J, leaving 10 bases between. This CDR3 region has 14 residues. Per the germline V gene, CDR1 is SGDLS and CDR2 is YYNGEE. CDR3 sequence (DNA): TGTGCCAGCAGCGTAGGGGACACAATTGAAAAACTGTTTTTT. This codes for CASSVGDTIEKLFF.

DNA of the CDR3: TGTGCCATCAGGGTTGCGATCCGTGGGACTGAAGCTTTCTTT. Residues: CAIRVAIRGTEAFF. The chain joins TRBV10-3 to TRBJ1-1; D uncertain. Trimming cost V 6 bases and J 5 bases, with 16 bases left between them. The CDR3 loop spans 14 amino acids. Germline assignment: CDR1 ENHRY and CDR2 SYGVKD.

This clone appeared once. The J gene is TRBJ1-5, the V gene TRBV4-1; D is uncertain. Germline values: CDR1 MGHRA, CDR2 YSYEKL. V lost 1 base, J lost 3 bases, and 7 bases lay in between. The CDR3 loop spans 14 amino acids. The CDR3 sequence is CASSQVSSNQPQHF. The CDR3 DNA follows: TGCGCCAGCAGCCAAGTCAGTTCCAATCAGCCCCAGCATTTT.

The chain is built from TRBV7-6 and TRBJ2-5, with TRBD2 as a possible D gene (6 bases). The CDR3 totals 15 residues. Germline lookup yields CDR1 SGHVS and CDR2 FNYEAQ. Trimming took 2 bases from V and 5 from J, leaving 15 bases between them. The CDR3 nucleotides are TGTGCCAGCAGCTTATATTTCGGGGAGGAGGAGACCCAGTACTTC. Its protein product is CASSLYFGEEETQYF.